The clone carrying this TCR beta chain was seen at least ten times. The antigen is undetermined. The record originates from a study of T cell repertoires in cytomegalovirus infection. V gave up 5 bases and J gave up 0 bases; unmatched junction bases: 9. The CDR3 covers 17 residues. Germline lookup yields CDR1 SGHVS and CDR2 FNYEAQ. Each CDR3 protein is one row after TCRdb ran MiXCR on the reads. The sample holds tens of thousands of distinct CDR3 sequences, under 5% seen once. General study points: CMV-specific TCR beta clonotypes restricted by HLA-C dominated the ex vivo response.

Sequences were obtained from PBMCs. The source of this sequence is a human donor in good health (CMV status not recorded). Some clones in this sample may be carry-over from other donors' samples. This chain joins TRBV7-6 and TRBJ1-3, with 8 positions matching TRBD1. The CDR3 bases are TGTGCCAGCAGCGTACAAGACAGGGGCTACTCTGGAAACACCATATATTTT. It yields the protein CASSVQDRGYSGNTIYF.